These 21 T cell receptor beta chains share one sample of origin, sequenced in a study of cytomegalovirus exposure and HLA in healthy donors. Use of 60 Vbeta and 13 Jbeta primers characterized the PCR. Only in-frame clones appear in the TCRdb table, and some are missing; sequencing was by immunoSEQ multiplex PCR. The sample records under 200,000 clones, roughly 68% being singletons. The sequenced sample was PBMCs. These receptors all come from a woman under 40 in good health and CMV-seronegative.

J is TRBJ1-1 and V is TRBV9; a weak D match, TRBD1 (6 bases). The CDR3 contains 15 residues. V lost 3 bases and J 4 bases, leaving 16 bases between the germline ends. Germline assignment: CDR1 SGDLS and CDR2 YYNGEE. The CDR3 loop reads CASSGQAVEGTEAFF. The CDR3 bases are TGTGCCAGCAGCGGACAGGCCGTTGAGGGCACTGAAGCTTTCTTT.

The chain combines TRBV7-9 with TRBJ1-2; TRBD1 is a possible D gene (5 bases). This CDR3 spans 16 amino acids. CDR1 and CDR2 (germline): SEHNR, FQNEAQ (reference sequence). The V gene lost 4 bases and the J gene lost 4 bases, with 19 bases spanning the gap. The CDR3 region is CASSYLNQVGGYGYTF. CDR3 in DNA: TGTGCCAGCAGCTATCTCAACCAGGTGGGGGGCTATGGCTACACCTTC.

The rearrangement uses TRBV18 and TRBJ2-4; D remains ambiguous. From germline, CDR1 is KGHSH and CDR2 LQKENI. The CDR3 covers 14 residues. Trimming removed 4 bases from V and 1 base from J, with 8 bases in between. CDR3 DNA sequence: TGTGCCAGCTCACGGCAGAACGCCAAAAACATTCAGTACTTC. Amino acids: CASSRQNAKNIQYF.

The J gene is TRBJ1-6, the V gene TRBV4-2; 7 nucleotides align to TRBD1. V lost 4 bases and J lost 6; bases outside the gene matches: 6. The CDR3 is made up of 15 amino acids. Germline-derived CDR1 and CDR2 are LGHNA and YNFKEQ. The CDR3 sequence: CASSLDRDSNSPLHF. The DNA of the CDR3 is TGTGCCAGCAGCCTCGACCGGGACAGTAATTCACCCCTCCACTTT.

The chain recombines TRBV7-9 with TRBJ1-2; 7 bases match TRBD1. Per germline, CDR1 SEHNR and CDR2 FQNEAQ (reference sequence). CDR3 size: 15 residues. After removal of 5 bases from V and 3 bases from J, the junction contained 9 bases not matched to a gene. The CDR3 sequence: CASSPTGTADYGYTF. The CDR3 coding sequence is TGTGCCAGCAGCCCCACGGGGACAGCGGACTATGGCTACACCTTC.

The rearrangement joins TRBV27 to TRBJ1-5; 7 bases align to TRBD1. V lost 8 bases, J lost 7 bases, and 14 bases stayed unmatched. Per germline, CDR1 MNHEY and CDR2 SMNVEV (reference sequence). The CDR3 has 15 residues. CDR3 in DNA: TGTGCCAGCGGACCCAGACAGGGTGTTGGCCAGCCCCAGCATTTT. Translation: CASGPRQGVGQPQHF.

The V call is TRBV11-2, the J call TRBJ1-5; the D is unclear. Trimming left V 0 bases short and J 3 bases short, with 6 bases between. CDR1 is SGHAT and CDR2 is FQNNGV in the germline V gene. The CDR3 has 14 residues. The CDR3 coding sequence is TGTGCCAGCAGCTTAGACAGATCCAATCAGCCCCAGCATTTT. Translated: CASSLDRSNQPQHF.

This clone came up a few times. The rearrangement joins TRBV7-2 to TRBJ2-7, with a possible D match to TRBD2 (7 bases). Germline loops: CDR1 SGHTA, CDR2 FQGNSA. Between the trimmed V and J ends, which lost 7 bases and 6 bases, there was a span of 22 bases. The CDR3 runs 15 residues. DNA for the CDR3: TGTGCCAGCACTGAGGGGGGGACTCGGGTGGTCGAGCAGTACTTC. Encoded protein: CASTEGGTRVVEQYF.

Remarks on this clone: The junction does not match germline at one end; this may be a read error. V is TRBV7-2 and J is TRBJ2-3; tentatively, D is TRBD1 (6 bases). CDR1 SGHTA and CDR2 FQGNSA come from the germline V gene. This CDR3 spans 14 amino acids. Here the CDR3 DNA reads TGTGCCAGCAGCTTAGCCAGGGGCACAGATACACAGTATTTT. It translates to CASSLARGTDTQYF.

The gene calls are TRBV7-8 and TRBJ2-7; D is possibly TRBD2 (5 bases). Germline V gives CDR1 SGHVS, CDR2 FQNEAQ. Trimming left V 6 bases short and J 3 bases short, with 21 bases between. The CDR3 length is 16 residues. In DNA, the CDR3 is TGTGCCAGCAGGCTAGGCCGTACTAGTTCAGGCTACGAGCAGTACTTC. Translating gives CASRLGRTSSGYEQYF.

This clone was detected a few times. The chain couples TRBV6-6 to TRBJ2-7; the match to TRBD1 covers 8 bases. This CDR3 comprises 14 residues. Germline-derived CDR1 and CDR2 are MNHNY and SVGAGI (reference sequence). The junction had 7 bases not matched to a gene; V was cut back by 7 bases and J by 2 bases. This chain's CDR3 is CASNGQGATYEQYF. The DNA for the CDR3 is TGTGCCAGCAACGGCCAGGGGGCTACCTACGAGCAGTACTTC.

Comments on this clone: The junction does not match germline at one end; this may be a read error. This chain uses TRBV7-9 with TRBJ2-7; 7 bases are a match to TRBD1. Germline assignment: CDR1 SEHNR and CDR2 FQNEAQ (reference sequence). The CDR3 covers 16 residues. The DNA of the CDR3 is TGTGCCTGCAGCTCGGTGCTGGTTACAGGGGATGACGAGCAGTACTTC. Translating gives CACSSVLVTGDDEQYF.

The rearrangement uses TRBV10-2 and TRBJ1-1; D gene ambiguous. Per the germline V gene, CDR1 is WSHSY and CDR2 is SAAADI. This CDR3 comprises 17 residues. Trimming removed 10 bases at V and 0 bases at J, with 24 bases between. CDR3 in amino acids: CATNDTPGAGVNTEAFF. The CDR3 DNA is TGCGCCACTAACGACACCCCCGGCGCAGGTGTGAACACTGAAGCTTTCTTT.

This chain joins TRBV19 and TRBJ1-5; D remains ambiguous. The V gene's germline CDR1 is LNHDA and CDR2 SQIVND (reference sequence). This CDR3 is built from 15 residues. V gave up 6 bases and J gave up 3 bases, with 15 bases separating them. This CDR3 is CASRLAALSNQPQHF. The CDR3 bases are TGTGCCAGTAGGTTAGCGGCGCTGTCCAATCAGCCCCAGCATTTT.

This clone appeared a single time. The CDR3, as DNA: TGTGCCAGCAGTTACTCCAGACAGGGCAGCAATGAGCAGTTCTTC. As protein: CASSYSRQGSNEQFF. J is TRBJ2-1 and V is TRBV6-6; TRBD1 aligns across 7 bases. Germline lookup yields CDR1 MNHNY and CDR2 SVGAGI (reference sequence). The CDR3 loop spans 15 amino acids. Germline trimming cut 0 bases from V and 6 bases from J; bases unmatched to any gene: 5.

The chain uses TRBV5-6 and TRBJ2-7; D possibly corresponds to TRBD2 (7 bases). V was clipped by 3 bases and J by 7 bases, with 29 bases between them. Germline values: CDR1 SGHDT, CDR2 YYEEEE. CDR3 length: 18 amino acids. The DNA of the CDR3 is TGTGCCAGCAGCTCCGACCCGGGGGGACCAGGGGTATTGAGGGAGCAGTACTTC. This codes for CASSSDPGGPGVLREQYF. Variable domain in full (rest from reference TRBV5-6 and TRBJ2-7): DAGVTQSPTHLIKTRGQQVTLRCSPKSGHDTVSWYQQALGQGPQFIFQYYEEEERQRGNFPDRFSGHQFPNYSSELNVNALLLGDSALYLCASSSDPGGPGVLREQYFGPGTRLTVT.

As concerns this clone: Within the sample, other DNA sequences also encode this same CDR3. The CDR3 region is CASSLGGQETQYF. The CDR3 DNA reads TGCGCCAGCAGCTTGGGCGGACAAGAGACCCAGTACTTC. This chain links TRBV5-1 with TRBJ2-5; D gene ambiguous. CDR3 length: 13 residues. V lost 0 bases to trimming and J lost 2 bases, with 5 bases between them. Per germline, CDR1 SGHRS and CDR2 YFSETQ.

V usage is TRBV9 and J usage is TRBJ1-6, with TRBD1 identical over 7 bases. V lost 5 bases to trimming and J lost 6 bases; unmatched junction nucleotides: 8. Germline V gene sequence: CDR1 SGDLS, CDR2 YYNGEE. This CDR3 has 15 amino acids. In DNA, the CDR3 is TGTGCCAGCAGATCCCGGGACAGTAGTAATTCACCCCTCCACTTT. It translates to CASRSRDSSNSPLHF.

CDR3 region: CATKREAGYLYGYTF. The DNA of the CDR3 is TGTGCCACCAAGAGGGAGGCAGGATATCTCTATGGCTACACCTTC. The chain uses TRBV15 and TRBJ1-2, with D unclear. Trimming removed 7 bases from V and 4 bases from J, with 19 bases in between. Germline V gives CDR1 LNHNV, CDR2 YYDKDF (reference sequence). CDR3 size: 15 residues. Using reference TRBV15 and TRBJ1-2 for the parts outside the CDR3, the full variable domain is DAMVIQNPRYQVTQFGKPVTLSCSQTLNHNVMYWYQQKSSQAPKLLFHYYDKDFNNEADTPDNFQSRRPNTSFCFLDIRSPGLGDTAMYLCATKREAGYLYGYTFGSGTRLTVV.

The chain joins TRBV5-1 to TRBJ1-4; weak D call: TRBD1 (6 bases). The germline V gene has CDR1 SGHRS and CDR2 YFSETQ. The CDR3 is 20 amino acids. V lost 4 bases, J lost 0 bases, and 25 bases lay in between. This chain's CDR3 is CASSTGQQYDLLATNEKLFF. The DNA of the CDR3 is TGCGCCAGCAGCACCGGACAGCAGTATGACTTACTTGCAACTAATGAAAAACTGTTTTTT.

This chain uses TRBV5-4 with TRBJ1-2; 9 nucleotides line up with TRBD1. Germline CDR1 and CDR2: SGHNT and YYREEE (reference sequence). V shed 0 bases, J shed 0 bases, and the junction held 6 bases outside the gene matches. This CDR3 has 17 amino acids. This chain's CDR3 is CASSLGQGGPTNYGYTF. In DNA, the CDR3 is TGTGCCAGCAGCTTGGGACAGGGGGGTCCCACTAACTATGGCTACACCTTC.